Each of the 8 T cell receptor beta chains below was sequenced from the same sample in a study of T cell responses to AZD1222 COVID-19 vaccine. The data were produced by immunoSEQ multiplex PCR, yet TCRdb's version contains in-frame clones alone and is incomplete. The sample records 90,000 to 120,000 clones, approximately 89% being singletons. Sample: peripheral blood, taken on day 0 of AZD1222 vaccination. Every receptor here comes from an adult in good health.

The chain couples TRBV7-6 to TRBJ1-5; the D is unclear. This CDR3 comprises 13 residues. Germline V lookup: CDR1 SGHVS, CDR2 FNYEAQ. V was pared by 4 bases and J by 4 bases, with 8 bases between. The CDR3 bases are TGTGCCAGCAGCTCGGACTATAATCAGCCCCAGCATTTT. Translating it yields CASSSDYNQPQHF.

The V call is TRBV4-3, the J call TRBJ1-6; tentative D call: TRBD1 (6 bases). V lost 4 bases and J 15 bases, leaving 25 bases between the germline ends. The CDR3 length is 16 residues. Germline CDR1 is LGHNA and CDR2 is YSLEER. CDR3 nucleotide sequence: TGCGCCAGCAGCCGGGAAACCGGGGGCGCGGGGACACTCCTCCACTTT. As protein: CASSRETGGAGTLLHF.

Points on this clone: The CDR3 end shows no conserved phenylalanine or tryptophan, and so a read error is likely. Because the CDR3's place on the DNA is in doubt, the DNA is left out and the CDR3 is given as listed by TCRdb. The chain combines TRBV9 with TRBJ2-7; no check of the table's D call, TRBD2, against the DNA was made. Germline V gives CDR1 SGDLS, CDR2 YYNGEE. The CDR3 is 9 residues long, ends included. The CDR3 region is CASSVVTSY.

Here the CDR3 DNA reads TGTGCCAGCAGCTTAATCCCAGGGGATAGCAATCAGCCCCAGCATTTT. It translates to CASSLIPGDSNQPQHF. V and J are TRBV7-2 and TRBJ1-5; a possible D gene is TRBD1 (6 bases). The CDR3 has 16 amino acids. Looked up from germline, CDR1 is SGHTA and CDR2 is FQGNSA. V was pared by 2 bases and J by 0 bases, with 11 bases between.

The chain couples TRBV18 to TRBJ2-1, with 7 nucleotides matching TRBD2. Germline V CDR1 and CDR2: KGHSH, LQKENI. Trimming at V came to 2 bases and at J to 10 bases, leaving 14 bases not matched to a gene. The CDR3 runs 16 residues. Here the CDR3 DNA reads TGTGCCAGCTCACCAGTGTTAGGTGGACTAGTAACCGAGCAGTTCTTC. It is translated as CASSPVLGGLVTEQFF.

The V and J genes are TRBV30 and TRBJ2-5; 10 bases fit TRBD1. Unmatched junction bases numbered 13, after V lost 5 bases and J lost 4 bases. Germline loops: CDR1 GTSNPN, CDR2 SVGIG (reference sequence). This CDR3 contains 16 residues. CDR3 sequence reads: CAWEETSDRGLETQYF. CDR3 sequence (DNA): TGTGCCTGGGAGGAAACCTCAGACAGGGGGCTAGAGACCCAGTACTTC.

The rearrangement joins TRBV6-6 to TRBJ2-7; D not resolved. V was pared by 2 bases and J by 6 bases, with 14 bases between. This CDR3 comprises 14 residues. Germline V gene data show CDR1 as MNHNY and CDR2 as SVGAGI (reference sequence). CDR3 loop: CASSYVANEFEQYF. The CDR3 nucleotides read TGTGCCAGCAGTTACGTAGCAAACGAGTTCGAGCAGTACTTC.

The gene calls are TRBV13 and TRBJ1-1; the D is unclear. This CDR3 region has 13 residues. Germline CDR1 is PRHDT and CDR2 is FYEKMQ (reference sequence). V was shortened by 5 bases and J by 10 bases, with 17 bases between the two germline ends. The CDR3 loop is CASSLLSLRVAFF. CDR3 nucleotides: TGTGCCAGCAGCCTCCTCAGTCTTCGTGTAGCTTTCTTT.